These 5 T cell receptor beta chains originate from one sample sequenced in a study of human T cells and chemical hapten exposure. Time point meaning: patch test 2, 6 weeks after DPC sensitization. Treatment indicated: therapeutic diphenylcyclopropenone sensitization with weekly scalp DPC. TCRdb redid the calling of the RACE reads with MiXCR, one entry per CDR3 protein. The sample consists of about 73,000 distinct CDR3 sequences, approximately 9% of them appearing once. This material consisted of whole blood, taken in connection with sensitization to the hapten diphenylcyclopropenone (DPC). The receptors were sampled from a woman aged 50 to 60 with alopecia areata. Some clones in this sample may be carry-over from other donors' samples.

This clonotype was observed a handful of times. This rearrangement joins TRBV15 to TRBJ1-5; 7 nucleotides agree with TRBD1. Germline V gives CDR1 LNHNV, CDR2 YYDKDF (reference sequence). V lost 3 bases to trimming and J lost 4 bases; unmatched junction nucleotides: 3. The CDR3 runs to 14 residues. This chain's CDR3 is CATSSGTENQPQHF. The CDR3 bases are TGTGCCACCAGCAGTGGGACAGAGAATCAGCCCCAGCATTTT.

This clonotype was picked up many times. V gene TRBV7-9 combines with J gene TRBJ2-7, with D possibly matching TRBD2 (5 bases). Looked up from germline, CDR1 is SEHNR and CDR2 is FQNEAQ (reference sequence). V gave up 0 bases and J gave up 6 bases, with 12 bases separating them. CDR3 length: 14 residues. CDR3 amino acids: CASSLAEVGREQYF. The CDR3 DNA sequence: TGTGCCAGCAGCTTAGCGGAGGTGGGCCGCGAGCAGTACTTC.

The chain joins TRBV24-1 to TRBJ2-1; D is possibly TRBD1 or TRBD2 (5 bases each). V was shortened by 3 bases and J by 6 bases, with 11 bases between the two germline ends. This CDR3 is 14 amino acids long. CDR1 is KGHDR, CDR2 SFDVKD, per germline. CDR3 region: CATSDTGLRNEQFF. Here the CDR3 DNA reads TGTGCCACCAGTGATACGGGGCTCCGCAATGAGCAGTTCTTC.

This clonotype was seen a handful of times. J is TRBJ2-7 and V is TRBV10-3, with TRBD1 matching 9 bases. Trimming cost V 6 bases and J 5 bases; bases outside gene matches: 5. The germline CDR1 and CDR2 sequences are ENHRY and SYGVKD. The CDR3 runs to 13 residues. This chain's CDR3 is CAISSGQGNEQYF. The CDR3 DNA reads TGTGCCATCAGCTCGGGACAGGGCAACGAGCAGTACTTC.

The chain employs TRBV13 and TRBJ2-7; 7 nucleotides align to TRBD1. Trimming at V came to 5 bases and at J to 6 bases, leaving 10 bases not matched to a gene. CDR1 PRHDT and CDR2 FYEKMQ come from the germline V gene (reference sequence). The CDR3 is made up of 14 amino acids. The CDR3 loop is CASSRSNRGFEQYF. CDR3 in DNA: TGTGCCAGCAGCCGATCAAACAGGGGTTTCGAGCAGTACTTC.